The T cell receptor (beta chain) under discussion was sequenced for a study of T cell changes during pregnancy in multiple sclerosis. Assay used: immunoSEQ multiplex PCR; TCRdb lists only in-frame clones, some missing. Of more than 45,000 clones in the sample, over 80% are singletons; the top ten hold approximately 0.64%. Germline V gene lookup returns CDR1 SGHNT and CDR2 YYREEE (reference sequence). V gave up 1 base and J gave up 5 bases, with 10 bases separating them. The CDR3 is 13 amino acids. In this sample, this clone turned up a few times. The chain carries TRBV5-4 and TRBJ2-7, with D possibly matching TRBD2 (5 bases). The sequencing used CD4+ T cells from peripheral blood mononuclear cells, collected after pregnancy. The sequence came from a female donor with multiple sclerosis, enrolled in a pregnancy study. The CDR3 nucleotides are TGTGCCAGCAGCTTGACCGGGATGGACGAGCAGTACTTC. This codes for CASSLTGMDEQYF.